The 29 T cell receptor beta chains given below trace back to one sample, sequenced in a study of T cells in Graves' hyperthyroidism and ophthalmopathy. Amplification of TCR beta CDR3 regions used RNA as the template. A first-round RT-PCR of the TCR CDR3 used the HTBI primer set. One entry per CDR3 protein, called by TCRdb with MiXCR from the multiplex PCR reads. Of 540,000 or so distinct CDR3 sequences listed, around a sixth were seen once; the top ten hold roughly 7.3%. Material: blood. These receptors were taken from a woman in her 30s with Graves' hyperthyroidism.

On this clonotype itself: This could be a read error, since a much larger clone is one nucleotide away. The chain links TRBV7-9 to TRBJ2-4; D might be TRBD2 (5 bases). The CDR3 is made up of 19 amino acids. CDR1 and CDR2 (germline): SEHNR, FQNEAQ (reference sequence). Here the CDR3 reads CASSLGRSLARVEKSIQYF. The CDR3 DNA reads TGTGCCAGCAGCTTAGGGCGGTCGCTCGCGAGGGTGGAAAAAAGCATTCAGTACTTC. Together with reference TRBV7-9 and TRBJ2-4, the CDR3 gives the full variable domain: DTGVSQNPRHKITKRGQNVTFRCDPISEHNRLYWYRQTLGQGPEFLTYFQNEAQLEKSRLLSDRFSAERPKGSFSTLEIQRTEQGDSAMYLCASSLGRSLARVEKSIQYFGAGTRLSVL.

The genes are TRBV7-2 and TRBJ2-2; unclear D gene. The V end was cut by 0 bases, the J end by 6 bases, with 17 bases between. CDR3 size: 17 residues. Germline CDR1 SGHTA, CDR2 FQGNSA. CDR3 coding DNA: TGTGCCAGCAGCTTAGCGCTTGAGTACCCCGGTCCCGGGGAGCTGTTTTTT. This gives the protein CASSLALEYPGPGELFF.

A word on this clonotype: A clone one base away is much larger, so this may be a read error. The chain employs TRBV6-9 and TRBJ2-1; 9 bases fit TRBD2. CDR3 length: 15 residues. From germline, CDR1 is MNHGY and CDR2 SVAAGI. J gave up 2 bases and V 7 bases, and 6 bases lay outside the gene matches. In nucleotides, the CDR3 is TGTGCCAGCAATTACGCGGGAGGGCCCTACAATGAGCAGTTCTTC. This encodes CASNYAGGPYNEQFF.

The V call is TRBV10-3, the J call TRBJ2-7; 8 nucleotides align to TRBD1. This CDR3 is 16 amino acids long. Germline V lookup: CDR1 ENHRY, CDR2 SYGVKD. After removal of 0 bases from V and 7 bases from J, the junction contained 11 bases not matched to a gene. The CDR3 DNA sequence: TGTGCCATCAGTGAGTCCCTGGGGACAGGCGGGTCGGAGCAGTACTTC. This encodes CAISESLGTGGSEQYF.

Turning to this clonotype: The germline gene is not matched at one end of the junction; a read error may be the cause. The chain's CDR3 is CASSPNSYGQYF. CDR3 nucleotide sequence: TGTGCCAGCAGCCCAAACTCCTACGGGCAGTACTTC. V usage is TRBV7-2 and J usage is TRBJ2-7; D is unresolved. The length of the CDR3 is 12 residues. The germline V gene has CDR1 SGHTA and CDR2 FQGNSA.

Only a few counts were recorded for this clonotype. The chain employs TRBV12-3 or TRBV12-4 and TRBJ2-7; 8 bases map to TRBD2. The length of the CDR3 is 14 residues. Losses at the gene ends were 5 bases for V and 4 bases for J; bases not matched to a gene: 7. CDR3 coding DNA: TGTGCCAGCAGTGAACCGGGACTAGTATACGAGCAGTACTTC. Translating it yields CASSEPGLVYEQYF.

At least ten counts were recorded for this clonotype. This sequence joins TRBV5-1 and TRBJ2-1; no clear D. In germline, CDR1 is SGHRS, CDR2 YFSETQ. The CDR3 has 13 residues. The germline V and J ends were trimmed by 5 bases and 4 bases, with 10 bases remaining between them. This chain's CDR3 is CASSSDSYNEQFF. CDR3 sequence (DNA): TGCGCCAGCAGTTCCGACTCTTACAATGAGCAGTTCTTC.

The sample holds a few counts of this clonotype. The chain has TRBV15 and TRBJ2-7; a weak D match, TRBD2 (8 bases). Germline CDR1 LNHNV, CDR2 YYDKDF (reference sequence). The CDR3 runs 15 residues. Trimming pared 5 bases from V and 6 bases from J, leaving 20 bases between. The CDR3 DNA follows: TGTGCCACCAGCGGCCGGGACAGTCGGGAGGGCGAGCAGTACTTC. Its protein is CATSGRDSREGEQYF.

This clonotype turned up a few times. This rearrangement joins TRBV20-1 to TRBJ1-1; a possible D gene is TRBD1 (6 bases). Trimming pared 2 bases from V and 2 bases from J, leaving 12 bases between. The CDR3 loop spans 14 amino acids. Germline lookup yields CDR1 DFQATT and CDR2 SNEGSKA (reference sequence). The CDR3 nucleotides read TGCAGTGCTAGACGTGGACAGCCAAACACTGAAGCTTTCTTT. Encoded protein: CSARRGQPNTEAFF.

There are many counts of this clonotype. CDR3 sequence reads: CASISGTGPGNEQFF. The CDR3 DNA is TGTGCCAGCATTTCTGGGACAGGGCCAGGGAATGAGCAGTTCTTC. V usage is TRBV2 and J usage is TRBJ2-1, with 9 nucleotides matching TRBD1. J lost 7 bases, V lost 7 bases, and 11 bases had no gene match. Germline lookup yields CDR1 SNHLY and CDR2 FYNNEI. CDR3 length equals 15 residues.

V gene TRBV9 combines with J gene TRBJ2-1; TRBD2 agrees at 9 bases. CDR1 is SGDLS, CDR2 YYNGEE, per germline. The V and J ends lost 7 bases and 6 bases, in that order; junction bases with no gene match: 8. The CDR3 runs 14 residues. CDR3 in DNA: TGTGCCAGCGCCACGACTAGCGGACCCAATGAGCAGTTCTTC. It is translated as CASATTSGPNEQFF.

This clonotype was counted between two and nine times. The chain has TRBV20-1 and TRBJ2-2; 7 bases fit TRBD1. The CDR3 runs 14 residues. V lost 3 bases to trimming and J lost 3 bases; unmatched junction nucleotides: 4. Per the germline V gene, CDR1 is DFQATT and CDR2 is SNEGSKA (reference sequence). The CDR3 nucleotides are TGCAGTGCTAGTGGGGGACAGCACACCGGGGAGCTGTTTTTT. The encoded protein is CSASGGQHTGELFF.

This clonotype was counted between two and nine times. For the CDR3, the DNA is TGTGCCAGCAGTGAGACAGAGATGAACACTGAAGCTTTCTTT. Translated, it gives CASSETEMNTEAFF. V and J are TRBV2 and TRBJ1-1; TRBD1 is a possible D gene (5 bases). Per the germline V gene, CDR1 is SNHLY and CDR2 is FYNNEI. Trimming pared 3 bases from V and 0 bases from J, leaving 8 bases between. The CDR3 is 14 residues long.

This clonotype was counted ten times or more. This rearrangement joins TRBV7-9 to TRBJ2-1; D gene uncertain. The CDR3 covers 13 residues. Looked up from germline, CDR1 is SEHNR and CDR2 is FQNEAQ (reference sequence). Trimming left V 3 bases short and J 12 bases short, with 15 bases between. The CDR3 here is CASSFGSTGGQFF. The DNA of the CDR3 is TGTGCCAGCAGCTTCGGATCTACCGGCGGGCAGTTCTTC.

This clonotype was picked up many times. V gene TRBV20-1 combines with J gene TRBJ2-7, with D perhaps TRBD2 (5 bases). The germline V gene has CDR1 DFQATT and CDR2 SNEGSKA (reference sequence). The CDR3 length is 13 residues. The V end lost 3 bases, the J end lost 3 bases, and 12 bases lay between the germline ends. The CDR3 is CSASLAGLYEQYF. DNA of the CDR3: TGCAGTGCTAGTCTGGCGGGCCTCTACGAGCAGTACTTC.

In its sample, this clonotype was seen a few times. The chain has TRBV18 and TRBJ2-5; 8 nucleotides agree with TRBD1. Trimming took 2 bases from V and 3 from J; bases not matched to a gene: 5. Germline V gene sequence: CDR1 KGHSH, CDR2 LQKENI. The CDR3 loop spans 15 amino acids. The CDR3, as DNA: TGTGCCAGCTCACCAACCGGGACAGGAGAAGAGACCCAGTACTTC. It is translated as CASSPTGTGEETQYF.

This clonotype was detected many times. The CDR3 region has the DNA TGTGCCAGCAGGGGAAGTGGAGACAAAAACATTCAGTACTTC. It encodes CASRGSGDKNIQYF. The chain couples TRBV12-3 or TRBV12-4 to TRBJ2-4, with unresolved D. This CDR3 region has 14 residues. V was trimmed by 6 bases and J by 3 bases, leaving 12 bases between them.

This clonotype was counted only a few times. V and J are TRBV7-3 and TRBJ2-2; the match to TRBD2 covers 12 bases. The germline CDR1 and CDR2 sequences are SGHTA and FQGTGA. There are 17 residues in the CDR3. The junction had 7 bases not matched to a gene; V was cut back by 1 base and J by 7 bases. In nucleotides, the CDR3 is TGTGCCAGCAGCTTAATCCCACTAGCGGGAGGCGACGGGGAGCTGTTTTTT. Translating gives CASSLIPLAGGDGELFF.

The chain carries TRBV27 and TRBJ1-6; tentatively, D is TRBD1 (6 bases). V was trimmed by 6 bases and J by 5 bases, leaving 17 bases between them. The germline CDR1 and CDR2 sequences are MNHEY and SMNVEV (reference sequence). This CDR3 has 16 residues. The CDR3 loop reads CASRPIGGGDNSPLHF. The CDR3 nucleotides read TGTGCCAGCAGACCGATTGGGGGCGGGGATAATTCACCCCTCCACTTT.

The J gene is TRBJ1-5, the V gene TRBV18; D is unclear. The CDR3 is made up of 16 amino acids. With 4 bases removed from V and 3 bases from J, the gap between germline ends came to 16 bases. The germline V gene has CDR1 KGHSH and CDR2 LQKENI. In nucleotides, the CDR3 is TGTGCCAGCTCACTACGGGGTACAGACAACAATCAGCCCCAGCATTTT. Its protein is CASSLRGTDNNQPQHF.

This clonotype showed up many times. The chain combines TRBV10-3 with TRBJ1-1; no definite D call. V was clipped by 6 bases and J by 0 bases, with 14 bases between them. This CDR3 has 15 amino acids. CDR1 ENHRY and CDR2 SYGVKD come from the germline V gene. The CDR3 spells CAISQWGAMNTEAFF. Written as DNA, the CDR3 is TGTGCCATCAGCCAATGGGGAGCTATGAACACTGAAGCTTTCTTT.

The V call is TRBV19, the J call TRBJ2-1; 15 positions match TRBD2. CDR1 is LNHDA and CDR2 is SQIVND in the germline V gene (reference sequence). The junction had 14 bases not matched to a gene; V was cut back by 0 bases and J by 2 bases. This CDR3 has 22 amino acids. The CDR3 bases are TGTGCCAGTAGTATAGATCCCGGACTAGCGGGAGGGCCTTCCCCGGCCTACAATGAGCAGTTCTTC. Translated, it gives CASSIDPGLAGGPSPAYNEQFF.

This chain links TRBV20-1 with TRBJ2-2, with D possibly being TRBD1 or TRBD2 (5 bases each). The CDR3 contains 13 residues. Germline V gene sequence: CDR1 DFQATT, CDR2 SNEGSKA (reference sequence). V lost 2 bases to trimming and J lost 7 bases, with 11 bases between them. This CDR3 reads CSARQGADGELFF. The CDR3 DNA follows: TGCAGTGCTAGACAGGGAGCAGACGGGGAGCTGTTTTTT.

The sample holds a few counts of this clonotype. The CDR3 DNA is TGTGCCAGTAGTATAGGAACAGTACCGCCCGGGGAGCTGTTTTTT. Its protein is CASSIGTVPPGELFF. V gene TRBV19 combines with J gene TRBJ2-2, with no clear D. V shed 1 base and J shed 6 bases, with 12 bases lying between them. Germline V gene data show CDR1 as LNHDA and CDR2 as SQIVND (reference sequence). The CDR3 sequence is 15 residues long.

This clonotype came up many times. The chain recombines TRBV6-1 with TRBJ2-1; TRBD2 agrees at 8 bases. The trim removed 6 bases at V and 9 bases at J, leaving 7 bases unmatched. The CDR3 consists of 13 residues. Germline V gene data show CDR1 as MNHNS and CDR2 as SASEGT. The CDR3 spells CASRPGLGGEQFF. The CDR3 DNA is TGTGCCAGCAGACCGGGACTAGGTGGTGAGCAGTTCTTC.

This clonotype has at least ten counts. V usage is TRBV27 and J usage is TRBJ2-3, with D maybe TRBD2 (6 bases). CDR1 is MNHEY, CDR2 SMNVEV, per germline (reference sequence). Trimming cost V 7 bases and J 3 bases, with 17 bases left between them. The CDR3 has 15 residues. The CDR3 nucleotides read TGTGCCAGCACCCCGCAGGGCGGGGAGACAGATACGCAGTATTTT. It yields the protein CASTPQGGETDTQYF.

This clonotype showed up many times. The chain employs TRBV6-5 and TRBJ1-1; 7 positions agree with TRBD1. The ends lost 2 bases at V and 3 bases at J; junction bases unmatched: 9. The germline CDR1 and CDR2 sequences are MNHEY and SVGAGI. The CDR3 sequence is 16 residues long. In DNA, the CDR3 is TGTGCCAGCAGTTACGCTGGGACAGTGAGGCACACTGAAGCTTTCTTT. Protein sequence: CASSYAGTVRHTEAFF.

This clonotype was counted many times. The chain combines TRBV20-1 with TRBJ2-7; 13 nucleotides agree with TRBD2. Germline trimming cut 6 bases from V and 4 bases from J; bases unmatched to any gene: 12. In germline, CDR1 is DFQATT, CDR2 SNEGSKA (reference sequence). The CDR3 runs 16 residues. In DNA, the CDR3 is TGCAGTGCCAGACTAGCGGGAGGCCCCTCGGTTTACGAGCAGTACTTC. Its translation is CSARLAGGPSVYEQYF.

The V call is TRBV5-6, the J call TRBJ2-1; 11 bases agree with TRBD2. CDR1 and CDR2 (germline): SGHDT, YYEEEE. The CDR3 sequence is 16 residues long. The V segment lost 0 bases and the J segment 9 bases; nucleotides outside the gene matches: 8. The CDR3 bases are TGTGCCAGCAGCTTGGAGGCTAGCGGGAGGCCGGGTGAGCAGTTCTTC. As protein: CASSLEASGRPGEQFF. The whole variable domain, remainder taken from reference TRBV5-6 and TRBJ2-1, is DAGVTQSPTHLIKTRGQQVTLRCSPKSGHDTVSWYQQALGQGPQFIFQYYEEEERQRGNFPDRFSGHQFPNYSSELNVNALLLGDSALYLCASSLEASGRPGEQFFGPGTRLTVL.